This T cell receptor beta chain was profiled in a study of blood T cell repertoires in COVID-19. Whole-study context: T cells, B-cell-depleted T cells, or PBMCs provided the cDNA or gDNA that served as material.

This CDR3 comprises 15 residues. CDR1 is GTSNPN, CDR2 SVGIG, per germline (reference sequence). The V and J ends lost 2 bases and 1 base, in that order; junction bases with no gene match: 3. Source study methods: From reference gene primer amplification, estimates of nucleated cell counts were derived. Here immunoSEQ multiplex PCR was the method, and the copy in TCRdb shows in-frame clones only, minus some. The V and J calls and clone size come from that table; D and trimming were worked out from the DNA. The sample consists of fewer than 30,000 clones, approximately 84% of them appearing once. This clonotype was sampled from a woman aged 55-69 years with acute or convalescent COVID-19. The sequenced material came from peripheral blood. The chain has TRBV30 and TRBJ2-1, with 9 bases that match TRBD1. The DNA for the CDR3 is TGTGCCTGGAGTTACGGACAGGGGTCCTACAATGAGCAGTTCTTC. Its translation: CAWSYGQGSYNEQFF.